The 20 T cell receptor beta chains below all came from one sample that was sequenced in a study of blood T cell repertoires in COVID-19. TCRdb's table, derived via immunoSEQ multiplex PCR, lists solely in-frame clones and lacks some. Among over 100,000 clones, roughly nine tenths were seen once, and the ten largest hold 5% to 6.5%. The sequenced material came from peripheral blood. All receptors derive from a woman aged 45-59 years with COVID-19, enrolled during active disease.

The rearrangement uses TRBV4-2 and TRBJ1-2; maybe TRBD1 (6 bases). CDR1 and CDR2 (germline): LGHNA, YNFKEQ. CDR3 size: 13 residues. V lost 4 bases and J lost 6, with 12 bases in between. CDR3 amino acids: CASSPQGSDGYTF. DNA of the CDR3: TGTGCCAGCAGCCCGCAGGGGTCGGATGGCTACACCTTC.

The gene calls are TRBV11-2 and TRBJ1-5; possibly TRBD1 for D (5 bases). V was shortened by 5 bases and J by 4 bases, with 12 bases between the two germline ends. CDR1 SGHAT and CDR2 FQNNGV come from the germline V gene. This CDR3 comprises 14 residues. The CDR3 sequence is CASSTAQGNQPQHF. CDR3 coding DNA: TGTGCCAGCAGCACCGCCCAGGGAAATCAGCCCCAGCATTTT.

The J gene is TRBJ2-1, the V gene TRBV19; 14 positions match TRBD2. V trimming: 3 bases; J trimming: 10 bases; junction bases outside the gene matches: 5. The germline gives CDR1 LNHDA, CDR2 SQIVND (reference sequence). The CDR3 extends over 15 amino acids. The CDR3, as DNA: TGTGCCAGTAGTATGACTAGCGGGGGGGCCCTGGAGCAGTTCTTC. This codes for CASSMTSGGALEQFF.

This clone was found a few times. The chain combines TRBV4-1 with TRBJ1-5; no firm D call. Per germline, CDR1 MGHRA and CDR2 YSYEKL. V was clipped by 0 bases and J by 3 bases, with 9 bases between them. The CDR3 sequence is 15 residues long. The CDR3 nucleotides read TGCGCCAGCAGCCAAGATTTGGCCCCCAATCAGCCCCAGCATTTT. This encodes CASSQDLAPNQPQHF.

V and J are TRBV6-5 and TRBJ2-3, with D tentatively TRBD2 (5 bases). In germline, CDR1 is MNHEY, CDR2 SVGAGI. V shed 5 bases and J shed 4 bases, with 13 bases lying between them. This CDR3 has 14 amino acids. The CDR3 region is CASSRLGVADTQYF. Written as DNA, the CDR3 is TGTGCCAGCAGTCGACTCGGGGTGGCAGATACGCAGTATTTT.

The rearrangement links TRBV19 to TRBJ2-5; D perhaps matches TRBD2 (5 bases). In germline, CDR1 is LNHDA, CDR2 SQIVND (reference sequence). Between the trimmed V and J ends, which lost 1 base and 2 bases, there was a span of 14 bases. This CDR3 spans 16 amino acids. The CDR3 coding sequence is TGTGCCAGTAGTATAGGTTTTGCGACGGGACAAGAGACCCAGTACTTC. Residues: CASSIGFATGQETQYF. The variable domain in full, with the rest retrieved from reference TRBV19 and TRBJ2-5, is DGGITQSPKYLFRKEGQNVTLSCEQNLNHDAMYWYRQDPGQGLRLIYYSQIVNDFQKGDIAEGYSVSREKKESFPLTVTSAQKNPTAFYLCASSIGFATGQETQYFGPGTRLLVL.

The chain couples TRBV30 to TRBJ1-1; no clear D. Deletions cut 0 bases from V and 1 base from J, with 6 bases between. Germline-derived CDR1 and CDR2 are GTSNPN and SVGIG (reference sequence). This CDR3 has 13 residues. CDR3: CAWSVTWNTEAFF. As DNA, the CDR3 is TGTGCCTGGAGTGTAACTTGGAACACTGAAGCTTTCTTT.

V usage is TRBV11-2 and J usage is TRBJ2-2, with D possibly TRBD2 on 5 matching bases. This CDR3 has 13 residues. The germline V gene encodes CDR1 SGHAT and CDR2 FQNNGV. Deletions cut 8 bases from V and 7 bases from J, with 14 bases between. The DNA of the CDR3 is TGTGCCAGCCGCGACACCGGAGGCGGGGAGCTGTTTTTT. It yields the protein CASRDTGGGELFF.

The V call is TRBV27, the J call TRBJ1-2; D is possibly TRBD1 (5 bases). Germline V gene data show CDR1 as MNHEY and CDR2 as SMNVEV (reference sequence). The CDR3 length is 15 residues. Trimming took 6 bases from V and 1 from J, leaving 15 bases between them. CDR3 in DNA: TGTGCCAGCAGCCTTACGGGGGTAATTAACTATGGCTACACCTTC. This sequence encodes CASSLTGVINYGYTF.

In its sample, this clone was seen once. CDR3 DNA: TGTGCCAGCAGTCTCGGGACAGGGGCGGACGAGCAGTACTTC. It translates to CASSLGTGADEQYF. The rearrangement uses TRBV27 and TRBJ2-7, with 10 positions matching TRBD1. The CDR3 totals 14 residues. Germline CDR1 is MNHEY and CDR2 is SMNVEV (reference sequence). With 5 bases clipped from V and 5 bases from J, the junction kept 6 bases outside the gene matches.

V gene TRBV7-2 combines with J gene TRBJ1-1, with no clear D. The CDR3 has 13 amino acids. Trimming removed 6 bases from V and 3 bases from J, with 11 bases in between. CDR1 is SGHTA and CDR2 is FQGNSA in the germline V gene. The CDR3 loop reads CASSEAVYTEAFF. CDR3 DNA: TGTGCCAGCAGTGAGGCCGTGTACACTGAAGCTTTCTTT. Full variable domain (outside the CDR3, taken from reference TRBV7-2 and TRBJ1-1): GAGVSQSPSNKVTEKGKDVELRCDPISGHTALYWYRQSLGQGLEFLIYFQGNSAPDKSGLPSDRFSAERTGGSVSTLTIQRTQQEDSAVYLCASSEAVYTEAFFGQGTRLTVV.

The V gene is TRBV3-1 (or the pseudogene TRBV3-2), the J gene TRBJ2-5, with 7 bases matching TRBD1. Trimming at V came to 1 base and at J to 3 bases, leaving 2 bases not matched to a gene. This CDR3 has 14 residues. The germline gives CDR1 LGHDT, CDR2 YNNKEL (reference sequence). DNA of the CDR3: TGTGCCAGCAGCCAAGGAGGGGGCGAAGAGACCCAGTACTTC. Translating gives CASSQGGGEETQYF.

The V and J genes are TRBV27 and TRBJ2-6; 7 nucleotides match TRBD1. CDR1 and CDR2 (germline): MNHEY, SMNVEV (reference sequence). There are 15 residues in the CDR3. The junction had 0 bases not matched to a gene; V was cut back by 2 bases and J by 2 bases. The CDR3 loop reads CASSLQGAGANVLTF. CDR3 DNA: TGTGCCAGCAGTTTACAGGGGGCTGGGGCCAACGTCCTGACTTTC.

This chain links TRBV5-1 with TRBJ2-7; weak D call: TRBD2 (6 bases). The germline V and J ends were trimmed by 0 bases and 0 bases, with 10 bases remaining between them. CDR1 SGHRS and CDR2 YFSETQ come from the germline V gene. CDR3 length: 15 residues. The CDR3 DNA follows: TGCGCCAGCAGCTTGGCTCTCGGGAGCTCCTACGAGCAGTACTTC. Translated: CASSLALGSSYEQYF. Full variable domain (rest looked up from reference TRBV5-1 and TRBJ2-7): KAGVTQTPRYLIKTRGQQVTLSCSPISGHRSVSWYQQTPGQGLQFLFEYFSETQRNKGNFPGRFSGRQFSNSRSEMNVSTLELGDSALYLCASSLALGSSYEQYFGPGTRLTVT.

The genes are TRBV28 and TRBJ1-1, with D possibly being TRBD1 (5 bases). CDR3 length equals 13 residues. The V gene's germline CDR1 is MDHEN and CDR2 SYDVKM. The V end was cut by 4 bases, the J end by 6 bases, with 12 bases between. CDR3 sequence (DNA): TGTGCCAGCAGTTCGGGGGGGATCTCTGAAGCTTTCTTT. Translation gives CASSSGGISEAFF.

The chain combines TRBV4-1 with TRBJ2-2; tentatively, D is TRBD1 (5 bases). Trimming left V 1 base short and J 0 bases short, with 15 bases between. The CDR3 sequence is 18 residues long. Per germline, CDR1 MGHRA and CDR2 YSYEKL. The CDR3 loop reads CASSQVFRTTTNTGELFF. The CDR3 bases are TGCGCCAGCAGCCAAGTATTTCGGACAACGACGAACACCGGGGAGCTGTTTTTT.

V is TRBV7-8 and J is TRBJ2-1; 8 bases line up with TRBD1. The trim removed 2 bases at V and 7 bases at J, leaving 7 bases unmatched. CDR1 and CDR2 (germline): SGHVS, FQNEAQ. The CDR3 runs to 15 residues. In DNA form, the CDR3 reads TGTGCCAGCAGCTTAAAAAGGACAGGGTTGAATGAGCAGTTCTTC. Translating gives CASSLKRTGLNEQFF.

The V gene is TRBV10-3, the J gene TRBJ1-1; 7 nucleotides match TRBD1. Germline loops: CDR1 ENHRY, CDR2 SYGVKD. This CDR3 is built from 13 residues. Germline trimming cut 6 bases from V and 6 bases from J; bases unmatched to any gene: 7. The CDR3: CAIRGTVGAEAFF. CDR3 DNA: TGTGCCATCAGGGGGACAGTCGGCGCTGAAGCTTTCTTT.

With regard to this clone: At one end the junction does not follow the germline gene, possibly because of a read error. The J gene is TRBJ2-2, the V gene TRBV7-9; 9 bases map to TRBD1. This CDR3 comprises 15 residues. Germline V gene lookup returns CDR1 SEHNR and CDR2 FQNEAQ (reference sequence). The CDR3 loop is CASRLDRGLTGELFF. CDR3 nucleotides: TGTGCCAGCAGGTTAGACAGGGGGTTAACCGGGGAGCTGTTTTTT.

The V gene is TRBV10-3, the J gene TRBJ2-1; TRBD1 matches at 7 bases. CDR1 is ENHRY and CDR2 is SYGVKD in the germline V gene. This CDR3 has 14 amino acids. The V and J ends lost 7 bases and 7 bases, in that order; junction bases with no gene match: 10. In DNA form, the CDR3 reads TGTGCCATCACTCGACCGGGACAGAAAAATGAGCAGTTCTTC. It yields the protein CAITRPGQKNEQFF.